The TCR beta chain described here comes from a study of response to subunit inactivated influenza vaccine. This clonotype was observed many times. Its matching antigen is unknown. Findings and caveats of the study: The authors suggested that every seasonal influenza vaccination recruits few new T cells.

Germline CDR1 reads MNHEY; CDR2 reads SVGEGT. The CDR3 has 14 amino acids. V lost 7 bases and J lost 4, with 17 bases in between. TCRdb reanalysed the RT-PCR reads using MiXCR and keeps one entry per CDR3 protein. The sample carries hundreds of thousands of distinct CDR3 sequences, around 20% recorded once. The specimen was PBMCs from blood, collected 4 to 6 days after vaccination. The clonotype originates from a man in his forties or fifties who received an inactivated influenza vaccine. The V call is TRBV6-2 or TRBV6-3, the J call TRBJ2-7; perhaps TRBD2 as D (6 bases). For the CDR3, the DNA is TGTGCCAGCACCGAGGCGGGATCAGGGTACGAGCAGTACTTC. Protein product: CASTEAGSGYEQYF.